This TCR beta chain was identified in a study of post-analysis software for immune sequencing data. Overall study context: Disease courses included relapsing-remitting, secondary progressive and progressive-relapsing multiple sclerosis.

The CDR3 loop spans 12 amino acids. Germline V gene lookup returns CDR1 MNHEY and CDR2 SVGEGT. The study, taken as a whole, reports: TRBV5-6, TRBV5-1 and TRBV20-1 were among five TRBV segments more frequent in patients than controls. Those with multiple sclerosis, the patient group, showed significantly lower normalized Chao1 diversity than controls. Strong same-batch co-clustering of samples appeared with F measure clustering.

Incorporated into the TCR beta cDNA libraries were unique molecular identifiers, which served to reduce PCR and sequencing biases. Input populations of about 1 to 11 million T cells gave rise to some 500,000 cDNA molecules. TCRdb re-analysed the PCR reads in MiXCR, keeping a single row per CDR3 protein. The table has fewer than 850,000 distinct CDR3 sequences, more than 45% seen once. This clonotype was detected once. Its antigen is not identified. The germline gene is not matched at one end of the junction; a read error may be the cause. Material for sequencing was blood. The TCR sequence derives from a girl aged 10 to 17 with multiple sclerosis. The chain carries TRBV6-2 or TRBV6-3 and TRBJ1-2; D is perhaps TRBD1 (5 bases). The CDR3 coding sequence is TGTGCCAGCAGACCCGGGACGGTGGGCTACATCTTC. Translated: CASRPGTVGYIF.